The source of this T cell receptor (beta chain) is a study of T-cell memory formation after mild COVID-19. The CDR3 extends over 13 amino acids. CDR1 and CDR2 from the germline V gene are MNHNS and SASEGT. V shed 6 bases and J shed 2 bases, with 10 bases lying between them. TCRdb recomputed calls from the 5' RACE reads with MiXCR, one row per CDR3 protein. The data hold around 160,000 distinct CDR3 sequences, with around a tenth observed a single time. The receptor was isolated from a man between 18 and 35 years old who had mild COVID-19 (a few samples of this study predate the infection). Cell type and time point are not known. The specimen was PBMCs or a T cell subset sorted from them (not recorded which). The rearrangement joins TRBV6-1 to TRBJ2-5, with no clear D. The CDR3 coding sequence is TGTGCCAGCAGCAGAAGGTTTCAAGAGACCCAGTACTTC. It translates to CASSRRFQETQYF.